What follows is one TCR beta chain and its context. Its antigen is not identified. This CDR3 is also generated by other DNA sequences in the sample. This record comes from a study of metastatic and nonmetastatic thyroid tumors. Study-level background: The comparison covered peripheral blood and tumor or nodule tissue in malignant and benign thyroid patients. Findings and limits, study-wide: Reports indicated that malignant thyroid tumors showed significantly higher TCR beta diversity than benign nodules did, in blood and tumor.

Every patient underwent thyroid surgery untreated. Between the trimmed V and J ends, which lost 2 bases and 1 base, there was a span of 9 bases. CDR3 length: 14 residues. In germline, CDR1 is MNHEY, CDR2 SMNVEV (reference sequence). Authors' analysis steps: Variation in CDR3 across clinicopathological groups served as the basis for constructing a distant-metastasis classifier in papillary thyroid cancer. Through MiXCR, TCRdb re-clonotyped the PCR reads. TCRdb assigned the V and J calls; the authors' analysis was not used. Counted here are some 60,000 clones, 25% to 30% occurring once; the ten biggest clones make up more than 15%.

The sample comprised blood. This clonotype was sampled from a female donor with papillary thyroid cancer or a benign thyroid nodule (not recorded which). Some clones in this sample may be carry-over from other donors' samples. The chain recombines TRBV27 with TRBJ2-7; D is possibly TRBD1 (6 bases). The CDR3 DNA reads TGTGCCAGCAGTTTAAGGGACACGTCCTACGAGCAGTACTTC. Protein: CASSLRDTSYEQYF.